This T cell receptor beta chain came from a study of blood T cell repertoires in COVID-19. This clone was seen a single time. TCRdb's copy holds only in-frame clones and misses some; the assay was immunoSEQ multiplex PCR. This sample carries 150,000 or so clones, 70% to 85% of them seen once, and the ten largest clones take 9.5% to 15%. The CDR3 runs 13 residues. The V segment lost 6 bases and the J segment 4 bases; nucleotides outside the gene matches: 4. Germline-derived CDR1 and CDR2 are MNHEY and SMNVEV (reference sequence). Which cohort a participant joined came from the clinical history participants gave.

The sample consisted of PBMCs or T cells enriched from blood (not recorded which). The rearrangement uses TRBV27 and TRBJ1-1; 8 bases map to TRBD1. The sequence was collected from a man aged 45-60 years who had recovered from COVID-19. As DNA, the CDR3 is TGTGCCAGCAGCGGACAGGGTAGCACTGAAGCTTTCTTT. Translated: CASSGQGSTEAFF.